The 9 T cell receptor beta chains presented below share a single source sample, sequenced in a study of circulating and synovial CD4+ cells in juvenile arthritis. The table came from immunoSEQ multiplex PCR; TCRdb's copy has only in-frame clones and leaves some out. Of fewer than 35,000 clones listed, 90% to 95% are singletons. Sequencing was performed on CD4+ T cells from blood. These receptors came from a human donor with juvenile idiopathic arthritis.

The chain employs TRBV7-9 and TRBJ2-5; D is possibly TRBD2 (6 bases). The germline CDR1 and CDR2 sequences are SEHNR and FQNEAQ (reference sequence). CDR3 length: 14 residues. Trimming pared 5 bases from V and 7 bases from J, leaving 17 bases between. CDR3 residues: CASSLGTQAGTQYF. CDR3 DNA: TGTGCCAGCAGCCTCGGGACTCAGGCGGGGACCCAGTACTTC.

This clone was detected only once. The chain couples TRBV19 to TRBJ2-2; a weak D match, TRBD1 (5 bases). In germline, CDR1 is LNHDA, CDR2 SQIVND (reference sequence). Trimming stripped 4 bases from V and 4 bases from J, with 16 bases between. The CDR3 is 16 amino acids. This chain's CDR3 is CASSNPQQDITGELFF. The CDR3 DNA sequence: TGTGCCAGTAGTAACCCTCAACAGGACATCACCGGGGAGCTGTTTTTT.

The genes are TRBV18 and TRBJ2-5; 7 nucleotides align to TRBD1. V was clipped by 5 bases and J by 3 bases; unmatched bases: 9. The germline gives CDR1 KGHSH, CDR2 LQKENI. The CDR3 is 15 amino acids. CDR3 protein: CASSFSKGAEETQYF. The CDR3 DNA sequence: TGTGCCAGCTCATTTAGTAAGGGGGCGGAAGAGACCCAGTACTTC.

The chain's CDR3 is CASSLALAVDTGELFF. The DNA of the CDR3 is TGTGCCAGCAGCTTGGCCTTGGCGGTCGACACCGGGGAGCTGTTTTTT. This chain uses TRBV5-6 with TRBJ2-2; D remains ambiguous. Trimming pared 0 bases from V and 3 bases from J, leaving 12 bases between. The CDR3 sequence is 16 residues long. Germline values: CDR1 SGHDT, CDR2 YYEEEE.

Notes on this clone: The junction does not match germline at one end; this may be a read error. Distinct nucleotide sequences in the sample also encode this CDR3. The V call is TRBV5-1, the J call TRBJ1-6; 7 bases match TRBD1. CDR3 size: 15 residues. CDR1 SGHRS and CDR2 YFSETQ come from the germline V gene. The CDR3 is CASSIGTDHNSPLHF. In DNA form, the CDR3 reads TGCGCCAGCAGCATCGGGACAGACCATAATTCCCCCCTCCACTTT.

This clone has more than one count but fewer than ten. Additional DNA sequences in this sample encode the identical CDR3. The chain employs TRBV19 and TRBJ1-6, with 8 bases matching TRBD1. This CDR3 region has 14 residues. J gave up 9 bases and V 4 bases, and 5 bases lay outside the gene matches. Germline assignment: CDR1 LNHDA and CDR2 SQIVND (reference sequence). The CDR3 here is CASSTTGDSSPLHF. The CDR3 DNA follows: TGTGCCAGTAGTACGACAGGGGATAGTTCACCCCTCCACTTT.

The V and J genes are TRBV5-6 and TRBJ2-1, with D maybe TRBD2 (5 bases). The CDR3 totals 14 residues. Trimming stripped 2 bases from V and 7 bases from J, with 13 bases between. The germline V gene has CDR1 SGHDT and CDR2 YYEEEE. The CDR3 sequence is CASSFGMPSNEQFF. The CDR3 nucleotides are TGTGCCAGCAGCTTCGGGATGCCTTCTAATGAGCAGTTCTTC.

The rearrangement uses TRBV28 and TRBJ2-1, with 9 positions matching TRBD2. Germline-derived CDR1 and CDR2 are MDHEN and SYDVKM. CDR3 size: 15 residues. V gave up 6 bases and J gave up 3 bases; unmatched junction bases: 6. CDR3 coding DNA: TGTGCCAGCAGGCTAGCGGGAACGTTCTACAATGAGCAGTTCTTC. This encodes CASRLAGTFYNEQFF. The full variable domain, its missing parts supplied by reference TRBV28 and TRBJ2-1, is DVKVTQSSRYLVKRTGEKVFLECVQDMDHENMFWYRQDPGLGLRLIYFSYDVKMKEKGDIPEGYSVSREKKERFSLILESASTNQTSMYLCASRLAGTFYNEQFFGPGTRLTVL.

This clone appeared once. The chain links TRBV7-2 to TRBJ2-1; D is possibly TRBD2 (6 bases). This CDR3 spans 13 amino acids. Per the germline V gene, CDR1 is SGHTA and CDR2 is FQGNSA. V was pared by 5 bases and J by 6 bases, with 11 bases between. CDR3 bases: TGTGCCAGCAGCAGCCCTAGCGTCAATGAGCAGTTCTTC. It translates to CASSSPSVNEQFF. Variable domain in full (rest from reference TRBV7-2 and TRBJ2-1): GAGVSQSPSNKVTEKGKDVELRCDPISGHTALYWYRQSLGQGLEFLIYFQGNSAPDKSGLPSDRFSAERTGGSVSTLTIQRTQQEDSAVYLCASSSPSVNEQFFGPGTRLTVL.